The 27 T cell receptor beta chains below all came from one sample that was sequenced in a study of blood T cell repertoires in COVID-19. Clones were read by immunoSEQ multiplex PCR, and TCRdb kept only the in-frame ones, dropping some. The sample carries about 97,000 clones, about 87% recorded once. Sequenced input: peripheral blood. Every receptor here comes from a man in his fifties or sixties with active or convalescent COVID-19.

Only a few counts were recorded for this clone. The CDR3 bases are TGTGCCAGTAGTACTAGCGCCGATACGCAGTATTTT. Its protein is CASSTSADTQYF. V is TRBV19 and J is TRBJ2-3; a weak D match, TRBD2 (6 bases). CDR1 and CDR2 (germline): LNHDA, SQIVND (reference sequence). The CDR3 runs to 12 residues. Trimming stripped 4 bases from V and 6 bases from J, with 8 bases between.

The CDR3 bases are TGTGCCAGCAGCTCCATAGGACAGGGAGGCACTGAAGCTTTCTTT. The encoded protein is CASSSIGQGGTEAFF. This chain links TRBV5-4 with TRBJ1-1; 8 nucleotides match TRBD1. V lost 3 bases to trimming and J lost 4 bases; unmatched junction nucleotides: 8. CDR1 is SGHNT, CDR2 YYREEE, per germline (reference sequence). CDR3 length equals 15 residues.

The chain couples TRBV4-1 to TRBJ2-3, with 10 bases lining up with TRBD2. Germline assignment: CDR1 MGHRA and CDR2 YSYEKL. The junction had 4 bases not matched to a gene; V was cut back by 5 bases and J by 2 bases. This CDR3 region has 15 residues. The CDR3 sequence: CASSYSGGSTDTQYF. Here the CDR3 DNA reads TGCGCCAGCAGCTATAGCGGGGGGTCCACAGATACGCAGTATTTT.

This clone was detected once. V gene TRBV6-2 or TRBV6-3 combines with J gene TRBJ1-4, with 10 positions matching TRBD1. The CDR3 spans 14 residues. V was pared by 5 bases and J by 7 bases, with 4 bases of the junction left unmatched. Germline loops: CDR1 MNHEY, CDR2 SVGEGT. The CDR3 reads CASSPRDRGEKLFF. The CDR3 DNA sequence: TGTGCCAGCAGTCCCCGGGACAGGGGTGAAAAACTGTTTTTT.

V is TRBV6-1 and J is TRBJ2-1, with D perhaps TRBD1 (8 bases). This CDR3 contains 14 residues. The germline V gene encodes CDR1 MNHNS and CDR2 SASEGT. The V end lost 0 bases, the J end lost 10 bases, and 13 bases lay between the germline ends. The CDR3 reads CASSEATGGGEQFF. The CDR3 DNA is TGTGCCAGCAGTGAAGCTACAGGGGGAGGGGAGCAGTTCTTC.

This clone was seen a few times. This chain uses TRBV5-1 with TRBJ2-1; 11 bases line up with TRBD2. Losses at the gene ends were 2 bases for V and 2 bases for J; bases not matched to a gene: 9. CDR3 size: 18 residues. CDR1 SGHRS and CDR2 YFSETQ come from the germline V gene. The CDR3 spells CASSFPHQGLAAYNEQFF. The CDR3 DNA sequence: TGCGCCAGCAGCTTCCCCCATCAGGGACTAGCGGCCTACAATGAGCAGTTCTTC. The complete variable domain, with remaining parts taken from reference TRBV5-1 and TRBJ2-1, reads KAGVTQTPRYLIKTRGQQVTLSCSPISGHRSVSWYQQTPGQGLQFLFEYFSETQRNKGNFPGRFSGRQFSNSRSEMNVSTLELGDSALYLCASSFPHQGLAAYNEQFFGPGTRLTVL.

The table lists this clone with a few counts. The genes are TRBV27 and TRBJ1-5, with 7 bases fitting TRBD1. The CDR3 runs 16 residues. CDR1 and CDR2 from the germline V gene are MNHEY and SMNVEV (reference sequence). V lost 5 bases, J lost 0 bases, and 7 bases stayed unmatched. CDR3 in DNA: TGTGCCAGCAGTCCCGACAGGGAACCTAGCAATCAGCCCCAGCATTTT. Translated, it gives CASSPDREPSNQPQHF.

The sample holds a few counts of this clone. J is TRBJ2-3 and V is TRBV20-1, with D tentatively TRBD2 (6 bases). The germline gives CDR1 DFQATT, CDR2 SNEGSKA (reference sequence). Trimming left V 3 bases short and J 0 bases short, with 16 bases between. This CDR3 is 16 amino acids long. CDR3 protein: CSASGVAVKSTDTQYF. The DNA for the CDR3 is TGCAGTGCTAGTGGAGTAGCGGTGAAAAGCACAGATACGCAGTATTTT.

The chain links TRBV21-1 to TRBJ2-7; the table's D call, TRBD1, has no DNA check behind it. TRBV21-1 is a listed pseudogene. The CDR3 contains 18 residues. The CDR3 is CASSKRDGTGINGYEQYF. CDR3 coding DNA: TGTGCCAGCAGCAAACGCGACGGGACAGGGATCAACGGCTACGAGCAGTACTTC.

This clone was seen once. The rearrangement links TRBV24-1 to TRBJ2-7; 9 bases map to TRBD1. Per germline, CDR1 KGHDR and CDR2 SFDVKD. The CDR3 consists of 12 residues. Germline trimming cut 4 bases from V and 8 bases from J; bases unmatched to any gene: 2. CDR3 nucleotides: TGTGCCACCAGTGACACAGGGGGCAAGCAGTACTTC. Translation gives CATSDTGGKQYF.

The chain joins TRBV28 to TRBJ2-1, with a weak D call TRBD1 (5 bases). This CDR3 is 14 amino acids long. Germline lookup yields CDR1 MDHEN and CDR2 SYDVKM. The germline V and J ends were trimmed by 5 bases and 8 bases, with 16 bases remaining between them. The CDR3 region has the DNA TGTGCCAGCAGTCCTGGAACTTTCAGGGATGAGCAGTTCTTC. It encodes CASSPGTFRDEQFF.

The V and J genes are TRBV4-3 and TRBJ1-1, with D unresolved. This CDR3 is built from 13 residues. Germline V CDR1 and CDR2: LGHNA, YSLEER. V dropped 8 bases and J dropped 0 bases, with 10 bases sitting between them. This CDR3 reads CASRRVMNTEAFF. CDR3 nucleotides: TGCGCCAGCCGGAGGGTTATGAACACTGAAGCTTTCTTT.

V usage is TRBV29-1 and J usage is TRBJ1-2; a weak D match, TRBD1 (5 bases). Trimming removed 4 bases at V and 2 bases at J, with 8 bases between. The CDR3 is 12 residues long. The germline V gene encodes CDR1 SQVTM and CDR2 ANQGSEA. As DNA, the CDR3 is TGCAGCGTTGGGGAGGGGAACTATGGCTACACCTTC. Its protein product is CSVGEGNYGYTF.

As DNA, the CDR3 is TGTGCCAGTAGTTCCCCCCCTGACTATGGCTACACCTTC. Its protein is CASSSPPDYGYTF. The V gene is TRBV19, the J gene TRBJ1-2; D gene unclear. The CDR3 is 13 residues long. V dropped 5 bases and J dropped 3 bases, with 10 bases sitting between them. Looked up from germline, CDR1 is LNHDA and CDR2 is SQIVND (reference sequence).

This chain joins TRBV19 and TRBJ1-2; TRBD1 matches at 7 bases. Losses at the gene ends were 5 bases for V and 1 base for J; bases not matched to a gene: 4. Germline V gives CDR1 LNHDA, CDR2 SQIVND (reference sequence). The CDR3 has 14 residues. Here the CDR3 DNA reads TGTGCCAGTAGTCCCGACAGGGTTAACTATGGCTACACCTTC. It specifies CASSPDRVNYGYTF.

The J gene is TRBJ2-5, the V gene TRBV5-4; 10 bases match TRBD2. Germline V gene lookup returns CDR1 SGHNT and CDR2 YYREEE (reference sequence). The CDR3 is 16 amino acids. Trimming at V came to 0 bases and at J to 2 bases, leaving 4 bases not matched to a gene. In DNA form, the CDR3 reads TGTGCCAGCAGCTTGGAACTAGCGGGGTTGCAAGAGACCCAGTACTTC. It translates to CASSLELAGLQETQYF.

The V and J genes are TRBV5-1 and TRBJ2-2, with 8 bases identical to TRBD2. This CDR3 is built from 17 residues. Per germline, CDR1 SGHRS and CDR2 YFSETQ. The V gene end was trimmed by 4 bases and the J gene end by 2 bases; junction bases not matched to a gene: 10. CDR3 in amino acids: CASSGRGAGANTGELFF. CDR3 in DNA: TGCGCCAGCAGCGGACGGGGAGCGGGGGCTAACACCGGGGAGCTGTTTTTT.

This chain links TRBV4-3 with TRBJ1-5; D is undetermined. Looked up from germline, CDR1 is LGHNA and CDR2 is YSLEER. The V end lost 0 bases, the J end lost 5 bases, and 17 bases lay between the germline ends. The CDR3 sequence is 17 residues long. CDR3 residues: CASSQDHQVDWHQPQHF. The CDR3 DNA is TGCGCCAGCAGCCAAGACCACCAGGTGGATTGGCATCAGCCCCAGCATTTT.

V usage is TRBV11-1 and J usage is TRBJ2-3, with D possibly being TRBD2 (7 bases). V lost 7 bases and J lost 5, with 16 bases in between. The length of the CDR3 is 14 residues. CDR1 is SGHAT and CDR2 is FQDESV in the germline V gene (reference sequence). The CDR3 region has the DNA TGTGCCAGCACCTCGATGGGGGGGCGAGATACGCAGTATTTT. The encoded protein is CASTSMGGRDTQYF.

The chain uses TRBV2 and TRBJ1-4, with D possibly TRBD1 on 6 matching bases. Trimming stripped 6 bases from V and 7 bases from J, with 15 bases between. CDR1 and CDR2 (germline): SNHLY, FYNNEI. This CDR3 has 14 residues. CDR3 in amino acids: CASRDHQGTEKLFF. The CDR3 DNA follows: TGTGCCAGCAGGGATCACCAGGGGACTGAAAAACTGTTTTTT.

The chain joins TRBV11-3 to TRBJ2-3; D is perhaps TRBD1 (6 bases). The V end was cut by 5 bases, the J end by 3 bases, with 9 bases between. The germline V gene encodes CDR1 SGHNT and CDR2 YENEEA. The CDR3 sequence is 13 residues long. This CDR3 is CASSRTGTDTQYF. As DNA, the CDR3 is TGTGCCAGCAGCCGCACAGGGACAGATACGCAGTATTTT.

The J gene is TRBJ1-6, the V gene TRBV10-2; TRBD1 matches at 7 bases. V shed 8 bases, J shed 5 bases, and the junction held 6 bases outside the gene matches. CDR1 and CDR2 (germline): WSHSY, SAAADI. CDR3 length: 14 residues. Here the CDR3 reads CASCRDRNNSPLHF. CDR3 DNA: TGCGCCAGCTGCAGGGACAGAAATAATTCACCCCTCCACTTT.

This chain links TRBV27 with TRBJ1-1; TRBD1 is a possible D gene (5 bases). V was clipped by 2 bases and J by 3 bases, with 7 bases between them. Germline lookup yields CDR1 MNHEY and CDR2 SMNVEV (reference sequence). CDR3 size: 13 residues. The CDR3 protein is CASSLTGYTEAFF. CDR3 in DNA: TGTGCCAGCAGTTTAACAGGCTACACTGAAGCTTTCTTT.

The chain couples TRBV6-6 to TRBJ1-4; 9 nucleotides match TRBD1. The CDR3 spans 15 residues. V lost 5 bases, J lost 8 bases, and 9 bases stayed unmatched. The germline V gene has CDR1 MNHNY and CDR2 SVGAGI (reference sequence). In nucleotides, the CDR3 is TGTGCCAGCAGTCTTCAGACAGGGGGTGGGGAAAAACTGTTTTTT. Protein: CASSLQTGGGEKLFF.

The chain joins TRBV28 to TRBJ2-7; TRBD1 matches 9 bases. The CDR3 is made up of 14 amino acids. The J segment lost 7 bases and the V segment lost 7 bases, leaving 11 bases of the junction unmatched. CDR1 and CDR2 (germline): MDHEN, SYDVKM. The CDR3 reads CASITGTGSGEQYF. The CDR3 DNA sequence: TGTGCCAGCATTACCGGGACAGGGAGTGGAGAGCAGTACTTC.

The rearrangement joins TRBV30 to TRBJ2-7; no firm D call. V lost 4 bases and J 2 bases, leaving 12 bases between the germline ends. Looked up from germline, CDR1 is GTSNPN and CDR2 is SVGIG (reference sequence). There are 13 residues in the CDR3. CDR3 region: CAWTHPQPYEQYF. As DNA, the CDR3 is TGTGCCTGGACCCATCCACAGCCCTACGAGCAGTACTTC.

The chain links TRBV20-1 to TRBJ2-3; TRBD2 is a possible D gene (5 bases). V gave up 3 bases and J gave up 6 bases, with 19 bases separating them. The germline V gene encodes CDR1 DFQATT and CDR2 SNEGSKA (reference sequence). The CDR3 sequence is 15 residues long. The CDR3 here is CSASPPEGGSDTQYF. The CDR3 DNA follows: TGCAGTGCTAGTCCGCCCGAAGGAGGTTCGGATACGCAGTATTTT.